What follows are 31 T cell receptor beta chains derived from one specimen sequenced in a study of T cell changes during pregnancy in multiple sclerosis. Assay used: immunoSEQ multiplex PCR; TCRdb lists only in-frame clones, some missing. There are under 50,000 clones in the sample; around 93% occur only once, and 26% lies in the top ten. Sequencing used CD8+ T cells from peripheral blood mononuclear cells, obtained before pregnancy. These receptors were taken from a female donor with multiple sclerosis, enrolled in a pregnancy study.

The V and J genes are TRBV19 and TRBJ1-5; D perhaps matches TRBD1 (5 bases). The V and J ends lost 4 bases and 2 bases respectively, with 12 bases between them. Germline CDR1 LNHDA, CDR2 SQIVND (reference sequence). The CDR3 sequence is 15 residues long. CDR3 DNA: TGTGCCAGTAGTACGTCAGGGTGGGGCAATCAGCCCCAGCATTTT. Translated: CASSTSGWGNQPQHF.

The rearrangement uses TRBV2 and TRBJ1-2, with TRBD1 matching over 7 bases. J gave up 4 bases and V 6 bases, and 11 bases lay outside the gene matches. The CDR3 is 15 amino acids. The germline V gene encodes CDR1 SNHLY and CDR2 FYNNEI. The CDR3 nucleotides are TGTGCCAGCAGCGCCGGAGAGGGGGCGGCCTATGGCTACACCTTC. Translated, it gives CASSAGEGAAYGYTF.

The chain recombines TRBV6-5 with TRBJ2-1, with D perhaps TRBD1 (6 bases). V gave up 0 bases and J gave up 9 bases, with 15 bases separating them. Germline V lookup: CDR1 MNHEY, CDR2 SVGAGI. This CDR3 has 15 residues. The CDR3 region has the DNA TGTGCCAGCAGTTACTCTCGGGGCCGAGGGGGTGAGCAGTTCTTC. Encoded protein: CASSYSRGRGGEQFF.

CDR3 DNA sequence: TGTGCCAGCAGCGAATTCCCCGGGACAGGGGGAGCAGATACGCAGTATTTT. It specifies CASSEFPGTGGADTQYF. The chain uses TRBV11-2 and TRBJ2-3; 11 bases are a match to TRBD1. J gave up 4 bases and V 5 bases, and 11 bases lay outside the gene matches. From germline, CDR1 is SGHAT and CDR2 FQNNGV. This CDR3 region has 17 residues.

V gene TRBV30 combines with J gene TRBJ2-7; the match to TRBD1 covers 12 bases. Germline V gene lookup returns CDR1 GTSNPN and CDR2 SVGIG (reference sequence). The CDR3 consists of 14 residues. Trimming at V came to 4 bases and at J to 5 bases, leaving 6 bases not matched to a gene. In DNA form, the CDR3 reads TGTGCCTGGAAGGAGGGGACAGGGGGCAACGAGCAGTACTTC. It specifies CAWKEGTGGNEQYF.

The V gene is TRBV9, the J gene TRBJ1-3, with 9 bases matching TRBD1. The V gene's germline CDR1 is SGDLS and CDR2 YYNGEE. The trim removed 2 bases at V and 0 bases at J, leaving 6 bases unmatched. The CDR3 sequence is 17 residues long. The CDR3 is CASSVPPDRGSGNTIYF. CDR3 nucleotide sequence: TGTGCCAGCAGCGTCCCCCCGGACAGGGGCTCTGGAAACACCATATATTTT.

The chain joins TRBV2 to TRBJ2-1; possibly TRBD2 for D (6 bases). V was shortened by 6 bases and J by 8 bases, with 23 bases between the two germline ends. The CDR3 runs 16 residues. Germline-derived CDR1 and CDR2 are SNHLY and FYNNEI. The CDR3 DNA sequence: TGTGCCAGCAGGGTCGTTAGGGAAGGGAGGACCGATGAGCAGTTCTTC. It is translated as CASRVVREGRTDEQFF.

This chain joins TRBV6-4 and TRBJ2-1; 9 bases fit TRBD2. The germline CDR1 and CDR2 sequences are MRHNA and SNTAGT. This CDR3 contains 16 residues. V trimming: 0 bases; J trimming: 8 bases; junction bases outside the gene matches: 8. The CDR3 DNA sequence: TGTGCCAGCAGTGACTCGGCGGGAGGGCCTCAGGATGAGCAGTTCTTC. It codes for CASSDSAGGPQDEQFF.

This chain links TRBV5-6 with TRBJ1-5; TRBD1 agrees at 7 bases. The V gene end was trimmed by 0 bases and the J gene end by 8 bases; junction bases not matched to a gene: 5. Germline-derived CDR1 and CDR2 are SGHDT and YYEEEE. This CDR3 has 14 amino acids. The CDR3 sequence is CASSLAWQGEPQHF. The DNA of the CDR3 is TGTGCCAGCAGCTTGGCCTGGCAGGGGGAGCCCCAGCATTTT.

The chain carries TRBV10-3 and TRBJ1-3; D uncertain. CDR3 length equals 15 residues. V dropped 0 bases and J dropped 0 bases, with 6 bases sitting between them. Germline CDR1 and CDR2: ENHRY and SYGVKD. DNA of the CDR3: TGTGCCATCAGTGAGTCGACGGGCTCTGGAAACACCATATATTTT. This encodes CAISESTGSGNTIYF.

The V and J genes are TRBV19 and TRBJ1-5; 8 bases are a match to TRBD1. Germline values: CDR1 LNHDA, CDR2 SQIVND (reference sequence). The CDR3 has 13 amino acids. Trimming removed 8 bases from V and 7 bases from J; junction bases left unmatched: 7. CDR3 loop: CASADREKQPQHF. The DNA for the CDR3 is TGTGCCAGTGCGGACAGGGAAAAACAGCCCCAGCATTTT.

V usage is TRBV7-7 and J usage is TRBJ2-5, with D perhaps matching TRBD2 (7 bases). The CDR3 has 16 residues. The germline V and J ends were trimmed by 3 bases and 5 bases, with 19 bases remaining between them. Germline-derived CDR1 and CDR2 are SSHAT and FNYEAQ (reference sequence). The CDR3 here is CASSFEGGPTPETQYF. In DNA form, the CDR3 reads TGTGCCAGCAGCTTCGAGGGGGGGCCAACTCCGGAGACCCAGTACTTC.

The rearrangement links TRBV30 to TRBJ2-7; 11 bases are a match to TRBD1. The ends lost 7 bases at V and 6 bases at J; junction bases unmatched: 11. Germline CDR1 GTSNPN, CDR2 SVGIG (reference sequence). The CDR3 length is 14 residues. The CDR3 DNA sequence: TGTGCCTTTTTATGGACAGGGGGCATCGGCGAGCAGTACTTC. Translation gives CAFLWTGGIGEQYF.

V is TRBV4-1 and J is TRBJ1-5; 9 nucleotides align to TRBD1. The CDR3 extends over 16 amino acids. V gave up 3 bases and J gave up 2 bases; unmatched junction bases: 5. Looked up from germline, CDR1 is MGHRA and CDR2 is YSYEKL. CDR3: CASSQGQGLGNQPQHF. The CDR3 DNA reads TGCGCCAGCAGCCAGGGACAGGGATTAGGCAATCAGCCCCAGCATTTT.

The chain carries TRBV7-7 and TRBJ2-6; weak D call: TRBD2 (5 bases). V lost 5 bases to trimming and J lost 12 bases, with 14 bases between them. CDR3 length equals 13 residues. Germline V gene sequence: CDR1 SSHAT, CDR2 FNYEAQ (reference sequence). The CDR3 DNA reads as TGTGCCAGCAGCGCGGGCCCCACGGCCGTCCTGACTTTC. This codes for CASSAGPTAVLTF.

The chain joins TRBV27 to TRBJ2-5, with 10 nucleotides matching TRBD1. Germline-derived CDR1 and CDR2 are MNHEY and SMNVEV (reference sequence). The CDR3 is 16 residues long. V shed 0 bases, J shed 5 bases, and the junction held 6 bases outside the gene matches. This CDR3 reads CASSLSRQGAWETQYF. DNA for the CDR3: TGTGCCAGCAGTTTATCGCGACAGGGGGCGTGGGAGACCCAGTACTTC.

The rearrangement links TRBV15 to TRBJ1-2; 8 bases are a match to TRBD1. Germline trimming cut 2 bases from V and 6 bases from J; bases unmatched to any gene: 8. Germline-derived CDR1 and CDR2 are LNHNV and YYDKDF (reference sequence). The CDR3 has 15 amino acids. The CDR3 spells CATSRPPPDRDGYTF. The CDR3 DNA follows: TGTGCCACCAGCAGACCCCCACCGGACAGGGATGGCTACACCTTC.

The rearrangement uses TRBV27 and TRBJ2-7; no firm D call. This CDR3 is 14 amino acids long. The V and J ends lost 2 bases and 0 bases respectively, with 8 bases between them. CDR1 and CDR2 from the germline V gene are MNHEY and SMNVEV (reference sequence). CDR3 loop: CASSLSSLSYEQYF. Written as DNA, the CDR3 is TGTGCCAGCAGTTTAAGCTCCCTCTCCTACGAGCAGTACTTC.

J is TRBJ1-2 and V is TRBV4-1; 8 positions match TRBD1. The junction had 11 bases not matched to a gene; V was cut back by 3 bases and J by 14 bases. CDR3 length: 13 residues. Germline CDR1 is MGHRA and CDR2 is YSYEKL. CDR3 bases: TGCGCCAGCAGCCACCAGTCGGGGACAGGAAGAACCTTC. Its translation is CASSHQSGTGRTF.

The V gene is TRBV7-9, the J gene TRBJ2-7, with 8 nucleotides matching TRBD2. The germline V gene has CDR1 SEHNR and CDR2 FQNEAQ (reference sequence). Germline trimming cut 8 bases from V and 2 bases from J; bases unmatched to any gene: 5. The CDR3 is 13 residues long. The chain's CDR3 is CASAGGSAYEQYF. As DNA, the CDR3 is TGTGCCAGCGCGGGGGGCTCAGCCTACGAGCAGTACTTC.

The chain joins TRBV9 to TRBJ2-7; D is uncertain. The CDR3 has 14 amino acids. Germline CDR1 and CDR2: SGDLS and YYNGEE. The V gene lost 0 bases and the J gene lost 0 bases, with 7 bases spanning the gap. This chain's CDR3 is CASSVAASSYEQYF. The CDR3 DNA reads as TGTGCCAGCAGCGTAGCCGCGAGCTCCTACGAGCAGTACTTC.

The chain joins TRBV6-5 to TRBJ2-1; 9 positions match TRBD2. J was trimmed by 4 bases and V by 5 bases; bases with no gene match: 9. The CDR3 has 16 residues. CDR1 MNHEY and CDR2 SVGAGI come from the germline V gene. Written as DNA, the CDR3 is TGTGCCAGCAGTCACTTATTAGCGGGAGATTACAATGAGCAGTTCTTC. Amino acids: CASSHLLAGDYNEQFF.

The V call is TRBV28, the J call TRBJ2-5; 7 nucleotides align to TRBD1. The V and J ends lost 3 bases and 6 bases, in that order; junction bases with no gene match: 13. Germline V gives CDR1 MDHEN, CDR2 SYDVKM. There are 16 residues in the CDR3. The CDR3, as DNA: TGTGCCAGCAGTTTCCCCCAGGGGGACCCGAGAAAGACCCAGTACTTC. It specifies CASSFPQGDPRKTQYF.

The chain couples TRBV5-1 to TRBJ1-5; 9 bases match TRBD1. The junction had 5 bases not matched to a gene; V was cut back by 4 bases and J by 6 bases. The CDR3 consists of 14 residues. From germline, CDR1 is SGHRS and CDR2 YFSETQ. The CDR3 nucleotides read TGCGCCAGCAGCCTCACAGGGGGCGGTCAGCCCCAGCATTTT. This gives the protein CASSLTGGGQPQHF.

The chain combines TRBV4-1 with TRBJ2-3; TRBD2 matches 13 bases. V lost 6 bases to trimming and J lost 2 bases; unmatched junction nucleotides: 5. Germline V gene sequence: CDR1 MGHRA, CDR2 YSYEKL. The CDR3 runs to 16 residues. DNA for the CDR3: TGCGCCAGCAGACGACTAGCGGGGGGCAACACAGATACGCAGTATTTT. This translates into CASRRLAGGNTDTQYF.

This chain connects TRBV7-9 to TRBJ2-5; D may be TRBD1 (5 bases). V lost 1 base and J 5 bases, leaving 17 bases between the germline ends. Germline values: CDR1 SEHNR, CDR2 FQNEAQ (reference sequence). The CDR3 is 16 residues long. The CDR3 sequence is CASSLGRGFGLETQYF. The CDR3 nucleotides are TGTGCCAGCAGCTTAGGAAGGGGTTTCGGGTTGGAGACCCAGTACTTC. The full variable domain, completed using reference TRBV7-9 and TRBJ2-5, is DTGVSQNPRHKITKRGQNVTFRCDPISEHNRLYWYRQTLGQGPEFLTYFQNEAQLEKSRLLSDRFSAERPKGSFSTLEIQRTEQGDSAMYLCASSLGRGFGLETQYFGPGTRLLVL.

V usage is TRBV2 and J usage is TRBJ1-2; a possible D gene is TRBD1 (6 bases). CDR1 is SNHLY and CDR2 is FYNNEI in the germline V gene. Trimming shortened V by 4 bases and J by 2 bases, and 11 bases separated the two germline ends. This CDR3 comprises 14 residues. CDR3 DNA: TGTGCCAGCAGTGTTGGGGGCGGGAACTATGGCTACACCTTC. The encoded protein is CASSVGGGNYGYTF.

This chain uses TRBV9 with TRBJ2-1; 7 nucleotides align to TRBD1. In germline, CDR1 is SGDLS, CDR2 YYNGEE. The CDR3 is made up of 14 amino acids. J gave up 8 bases and V 2 bases, and 7 bases lay outside the gene matches. The CDR3 sequence is CASSVFGQADEQFF. As DNA, the CDR3 is TGTGCCAGCAGCGTCTTCGGACAGGCCGATGAGCAGTTCTTC. Full variable domain (outside the CDR3, taken from reference TRBV9 and TRBJ2-1): DSGVTQTPKHLITATGQRVTLRCSPRSGDLSVYWYQQSLDQGLQFLIQYYNGEERAKGNILERFSAQQFPDLHSELNLSSLELGDSALYFCASSVFGQADEQFFGPGTRLTVL.

The chain has TRBV2 and TRBJ2-7, with D possibly matching TRBD2 (6 bases). Trimming left V 6 bases short and J 2 bases short, with 8 bases between. From germline, CDR1 is SNHLY and CDR2 FYNNEI. The CDR3 runs to 12 residues. The CDR3 bases are TGTGCCAGCAGGGGGGGAGCCTACGAGCAGTACTTC. Protein product: CASRGGAYEQYF.

The chain has TRBV27 and TRBJ2-3; D is ambiguous. This CDR3 is built from 16 residues. From germline, CDR1 is MNHEY and CDR2 SMNVEV (reference sequence). Trimming took 2 bases from V and 5 from J, leaving 17 bases between them. CDR3 DNA sequence: TGTGCCAGCAGTTTAGACGGTCCACCGTCGGGAGATACGCAGTATTTT. Amino acids: CASSLDGPPSGDTQYF.

In nucleotides, the CDR3 is TGTGCCAGCAGTACGCACAACGTCGGGGCTAGCGGGAGGGAGGCTCTATTCTTC. Protein: CASSTHNVGASGREALFF. The genes are TRBV27 and TRBJ2-1, with TRBD2 identical over 12 bases. Germline V CDR1 and CDR2: MNHEY, SMNVEV (reference sequence). The J segment lost 16 bases and the V segment lost 5 bases, leaving 24 bases of the junction unmatched. This CDR3 has 18 residues.